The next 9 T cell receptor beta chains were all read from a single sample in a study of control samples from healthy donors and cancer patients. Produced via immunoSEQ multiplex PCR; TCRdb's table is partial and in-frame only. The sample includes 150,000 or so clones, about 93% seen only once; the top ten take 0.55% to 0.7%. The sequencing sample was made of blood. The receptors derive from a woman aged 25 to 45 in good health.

The CDR3 is CASSSAGTGAPLSYGYTF. Here the CDR3 DNA reads TGTGCCAGCAGTTCAGCCGGGACAGGGGCCCCCCTGAGCTATGGCTACACCTTC. V is TRBV7-9 and J is TRBJ1-2; 10 nucleotides line up with TRBD1. J gave up 4 bases and V 6 bases, and 17 bases lay outside the gene matches. This CDR3 contains 18 residues. CDR1 and CDR2 from the germline V gene are SEHNR and FQNEAQ (reference sequence).

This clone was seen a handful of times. CDR3 sequence reads: CASSSGPERSYNEQFF. CDR3 DNA: TGTGCCAGCAGCTCAGGTCCGGAGAGGTCCTACAATGAGCAGTTCTTC. The rearrangement links TRBV7-7 to TRBJ2-1; D ambiguous. Germline values: CDR1 SSHAT, CDR2 FNYEAQ (reference sequence). The CDR3 contains 16 residues. V lost 4 bases and J 1 base, leaving 14 bases between the germline ends.

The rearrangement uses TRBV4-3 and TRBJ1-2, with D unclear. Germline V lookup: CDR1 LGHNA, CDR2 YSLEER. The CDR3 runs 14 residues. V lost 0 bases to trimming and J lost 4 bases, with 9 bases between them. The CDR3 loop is CASSQDVGAYGYTF. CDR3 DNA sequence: TGCGCCAGCAGCCAAGATGTCGGCGCCTATGGCTACACCTTC.

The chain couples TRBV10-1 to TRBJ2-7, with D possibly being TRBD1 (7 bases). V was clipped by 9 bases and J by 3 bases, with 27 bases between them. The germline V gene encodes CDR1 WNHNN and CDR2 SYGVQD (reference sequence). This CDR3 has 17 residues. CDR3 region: CARSHRRGARPYYEQYF. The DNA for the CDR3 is TGCGCCAGGTCCCACCGCAGGGGGGCAAGGCCTTACTACGAGCAGTACTTC.

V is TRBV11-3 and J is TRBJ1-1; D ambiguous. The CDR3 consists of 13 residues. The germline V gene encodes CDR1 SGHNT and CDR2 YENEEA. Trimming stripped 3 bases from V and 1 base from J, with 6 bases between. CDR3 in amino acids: CASSFGENTEAFF. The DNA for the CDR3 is TGTGCCAGCAGCTTTGGGGAGAACACTGAAGCTTTCTTT. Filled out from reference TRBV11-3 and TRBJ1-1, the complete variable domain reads EAGVVQSPRYKIIEKKQPVAFWCNPISGHNTLYWYLQNLGQGPELLIRYENEEAVDDSQLPKDRFSAERLKGVDSTLKIQPAELGDSAVYLCASSFGENTEAFFGQGTRLTVV.

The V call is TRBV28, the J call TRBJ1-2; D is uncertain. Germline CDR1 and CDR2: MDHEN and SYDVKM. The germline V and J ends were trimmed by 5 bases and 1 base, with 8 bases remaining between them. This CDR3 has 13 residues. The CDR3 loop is CASSPSVNYGYTF. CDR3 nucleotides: TGTGCCAGCAGTCCCTCCGTTAACTATGGCTACACCTTC.

CDR3 nucleotide sequence: TGTGCCACCAGTGACTCTGACAGGGCTCTCCAATGGGGTGAGCAGTTCTTC. The encoded protein is CATSDSDRALQWGEQFF. V is TRBV24-1 and J is TRBJ2-1, with TRBD1 identical over 7 bases. V was pared by 4 bases and J by 9 bases, with 17 bases of the junction left unmatched. The CDR3 sequence is 17 residues long. Germline assignment: CDR1 KGHDR and CDR2 SFDVKD.

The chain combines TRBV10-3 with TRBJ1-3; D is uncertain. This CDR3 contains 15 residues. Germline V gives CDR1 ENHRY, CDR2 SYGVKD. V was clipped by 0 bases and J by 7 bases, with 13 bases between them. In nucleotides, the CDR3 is TGTGCCATCAGTGAGTCCTCGGGGATCCGGAACACCATATATTTT. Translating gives CAISESSGIRNTIYF.

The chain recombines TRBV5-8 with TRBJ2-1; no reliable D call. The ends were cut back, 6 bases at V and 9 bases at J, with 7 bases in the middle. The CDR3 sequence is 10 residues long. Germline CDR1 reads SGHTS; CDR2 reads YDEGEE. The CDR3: CASTLTEQFF. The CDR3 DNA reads TGTGCCAGCACCCTTACTGAGCAGTTCTTC.